These T cell receptor beta chains were read from a single sample in a study of metastatic and nonmetastatic thyroid tumors. TCRdb re-analyzed the PCR reads using MiXCR. The sample shows tens of thousands of clones, around 20% of them seen only once. Input material: blood. All receptors derive from a female donor with papillary thyroid cancer or a benign thyroid nodule (not recorded which). Some clones in this sample may be carry-over from other donors' samples. Both conserved end residues are part of each CDR3. A D gene is named only where the DNA matches it firmly. Clone size is stated in some rows and not others, as once, few, many or a class when expanded.

clone size,D gene,J gene,V gene,CDR3 protein,CDR3 DNA
.,TRBD2,TRBJ2-3,TRBV4-3,CASSQDILAGTTDTQYF,TGCGCCAGCAGCCAAGATATCCTAGCGGGGACCACAGATACGCAGTATTTT
.,.,TRBJ2-5,TRBV7-3,CASSPGTGQGETQYF,TGTGCCAGCAGCCCCGGAACAGGTCAAGGAGAGACCCAGTACTTC
many,.,TRBJ2-5,TRBV19,CASAAQGTQYF,TGTGCCAGTGCCGCTCAAGGGACCCAGTACTTC
medium-sized,.,TRBJ1-2,TRBV7-9,CASSLAQSWGYTF,TGTGCCAGCAGCTTAGCGCAAAGCTGGGGCTACACCTTC
many,TRBD2,TRBJ2-1,TRBV6-1,CASSSSGRGLREQFF,TGTGCCAGCAGTTCCAGCGGGAGAGGCTTGAGAGAGCAGTTCTTC
many,TRBD2,TRBJ2-1,TRBV9,CASSVVLAGFNEQFF,TGTGCCAGCAGCGTAGTGCTAGCGGGGTTCAATGAGCAGTTCTTC
.,.,TRBJ1-2,TRBV7-9,CASSLSPPEDGYTF,TGTGCCAGCAGCTTATCCCCTCCAGAGGATGGCTACACCTTC
many,.,TRBJ2-3,TRBV27,CASRELTSTDTQYF,TGTGCCAGCAGGGAGCTTACTAGCACAGATACGCAGTATTTT
.,TRBD1,TRBJ1-4,TRBV18,CASSRGHSTNEKLFF,TGTGCCAGCTCCAGGGGGCACTCAACTAATGAAAAACTGTTTTTT
many,.,TRBJ2-1,TRBV11-2,CASSWGIGSSYNEQFF,TGTGCCAGCAGCTGGGGGATCGGTAGCTCCTACAATGAGCAGTTCTTC
.,.,TRBJ2-1,TRBV7-3,CASSLNKLGEQFF,TGTGCCAGCAGCTTAAACAAGCTTGGTGAGCAGTTCTTC
.,.,TRBJ2-3,TRBV20-1,CSAFGVTGHTSTDTQYF,TGCAGTGCTTTTGGGGTTACGGGACACACTAGCACAGATACGCAGTATTTT
many,.,TRBJ2-5,TRBV12-5,CASGLVLPYVVTRETQYF,TGTGCTAGTGGTTTGGTACTCCCCTATGTGGTCACGAGGGAGACCCAGTACTTC
medium-sized,.,TRBJ2-5,TRBV20-1,CSARDADTEYQETQYF,TGCAGTGCTAGAGATGCGGACACGGAGTACCAAGAGACCCAGTACTTC
many,.,TRBJ2-1,TRBV4-1,CASSQVGNEQFF,TGCGCCAGCAGCCAAGTCGGGAATGAGCAGTTCTTC
many,.,TRBJ1-1,TRBV9,CASSVARFGRHVEAFF,TGTGCCAGCAGCGTAGCTAGATTTGGTCGACACGTTGAAGCTTTCTTT
.,TRBD1,TRBJ1-6,TRBV6-1,CASRAQHGVQGGSPLHF,TGTGCCAGCAGGGCTCAACACGGGGTACAGGGGGGTTCACCCCTCCACTTT
many,.,TRBJ1-5,TRBV28,CASSQHREGNQPQHF,TGTGCCAGCAGCCAACACAGGGAAGGCAATCAGCCCCAGCATTTT
many,.,TRBJ2-5,TRBV7-7,CASSPQLADKETQYF,TGTGCTAGCAGCCCCCAACTAGCAGACAAAGAGACCCAGTACTTC
many,TRBD1,TRBJ2-1,TRBV11-2,CASSSGTGGFNEQFF,TGTGCCAGCAGCTCCGGGACAGGGGGTTTCAATGAGCAGTTCTTC
.,.,TRBJ2-2,TRBV4-1,CASSQNTNTGELSF,TGCGCCAGCAGCCAGAACACGAACACCGGGGAGCTGTCTTTT
few,.,TRBJ1-6,TRBV6-1,CASSAGPMGYSPLHF,TGTGCCAGCAGTGCGGGACCTATGGGGTATTCACCCCTCCACTTT
many,TRBD1,TRBJ2-7,TRBV20-1,CSAPQTGTPSDEQYF,TGCAGTGCTCCCCAGACAGGGACCCCTTCGGACGAGCAGTACTTC
.,TRBD2,TRBJ2-7,TRBV20-1,CSASVSGRGEQYF,TGCAGTGCTAGCGTCAGCGGGAGGGGCGAGCAGTACTTC
few,.,TRBJ2-1,TRBV28,CASSPTRRVGSYNEQFF,TGTGCCAGCAGTCCCACGAGGAGGGTCGGATCCTACAATGAGCAGTTCTTC
many,.,TRBJ2-3,TRBV7-3,CASSTHKLDTQYF,TGTGCCAGCAGCACCCATAAACTAGATACGCAGTATTTT
few,TRBD1,TRBJ2-7,TRBV2,CASKGQGYDEQYF,TGTGCCAGCAAGGGACAGGGGTATGATGAGCAGTACTTC
few,TRBD2,TRBJ2-7,TRBV12-3/TRBV12-4,CASRVSGRPFYEQYF,TGTGCCAGCAGGGTTAGCGGGAGGCCTTTCTACGAGCAGTACTTC
many,.,TRBJ2-1,TRBV5-1,CASSLAPDIIKQFF,TGCGCCAGCAGCTTGGCTCCGGACATCATAAAGCAGTTCTTC
many,.,TRBJ1-1,TRBV11-2,CASSLVVNTEAFF,TGTGCCAGCAGCTTAGTGGTCAACACTGAAGCTTTCTTT
many,TRBD1,TRBJ2-1,TRBV6-6,CASSPNRGQGGGNEQFF,TGTGCCAGCAGTCCTAATCGGGGACAGGGTGGGGGCAATGAGCAGTTCTTC
many,.,TRBJ2-5,TRBV27,CASSGNEETQYF,TGTGCCAGCAGTGGGAATGAAGAGACCCAGTACTTC
many,TRBD2,TRBJ2-6,TRBV19,CASSRRLAGAGANVLTF,TGTGCCAGTAGTCGGCGGCTAGCGGGAGCTGGGGCCAACGTCCTGACTTTC
many,.,TRBJ1-1,TRBV9,CAIARGTPRTRRAFF,TGTGCCATCGCCCGCGGGACACCGCGAACGCGGAGAGCTTTCTTT
.,.,TRBJ2-3,TRBV11-2,CASSLDRSSTDTQYF,TGTGCCAGCAGCTTAGATAGGTCTAGCACAGATACGCAGTATTTT
many,TRBD1,TRBJ1-2,TRBV11-2,CASSTARGRGPNGYTF,TGTGCCAGCAGCACCGCCAGGGGGCGAGGCCCCAATGGCTACACCTTC
many,.,TRBJ2-7,TRBV5-4,CASSPDSKSYEQYF,TGTGCCAGCAGCCCAGACAGTAAGTCCTACGAGCAGTACTTC
many,TRBD2,TRBJ2-3,TRBV3-1,CASTGLVGVYTQYF,TGTGCCAGCACCGGACTAGTGGGAGTATATACGCAGTATTTT
.,.,TRBJ2-7,TRBV5-1,CASSLGTVSSYEQYF,TGCGCCAGCAGCTTAGGGACCGTGAGCTCCTACGAGCAGTACTTC
many,.,TRBJ1-1,TRBV20-1,CSARDLQGTEAFF,TGCAGTGCTAGAGACCTACAGGGCACTGAAGCTTTCTTT
many,TRBD2,TRBJ2-1,TRBV11-2,CASSPPSSGSDEQFF,TGTGCCAGCAGCCCTCCGTCTAGCGGGAGTGATGAGCAGTTCTTC
few,TRBD1,TRBJ1-2,TRBV6-2/TRBV6-3,CASSRGQGGYGYTF,TGTGCCAGCAGCCGCGGACAGGGAGGATATGGCTACACCTTC
many,.,TRBJ2-3,TRBV6-4,CASSENVGAADTQYF,TGTGCCAGCAGTGAGAATGTGGGAGCAGCCGATACGCAGTATTTT
many,TRBD2,TRBJ2-1,TRBV6-2/TRBV6-3,CASSSQFSGRAINEQFF,TGTGCCAGCAGTTCCCAATTTAGCGGGAGGGCCATAAATGAGCAGTTCTTC
many,TRBD2,TRBJ2-4,TRBV20-1,CSASKSGSAGNIQYF,TGCAGTGCTAGTAAGAGCGGGAGTGCAGGGAACATTCAGTACTTC
.,.,TRBJ1-1,TRBV2,CASIRQNTEAFF,TGTGCCAGCATCCGACAGAACACAGAAGCTTTCTTT
.,TRBD2,TRBJ2-3,TRBV11-2,CASSLDGLAGEVPDMQYF,TGTGCCAGCAGCTTAGACGGCCTAGCGGGAGAGGTCCCAGATATGCAGTATTTT
many,TRBD1,TRBJ1-4,TRBV7-8,CASSPGQLNEKLFF,TGTGCCAGCAGCCCGGGACAGCTAAATGAAAAACTGTTTTTT